This T cell receptor (beta chain) was documented in a study of tumor-infiltrating lymphocytes in primary liver carcinoma. Study summary: The tumors, T1-T3 N0M0 lesions, were roughly 4 to 10 cm across.

Investigators took RNA and DNA out together from roughly 21-30 mg of unsorted bulk tissue. Study results and caveats: Among the pair types, tumor region pairs showed more overlap than tumor-adjacent and tumor-blood pairs.

TCR beta cDNA came from around 0.5 ug total RNA, primed with a constant-region primer. It was through three nested multiplex PCR rounds of slightly modified ARM-PCR that TCR beta libraries arose. A C-beta reverse primer was combined with TRBV1-TRBV30 forward primers in the first two PCR rounds, and each round had around 11 cycles. TCRdb itself ran the multiplex PCR reads through MiXCR, one entry per CDR3 protein. The sample carries about 120,000 distinct CDR3 sequences, less than 75% recorded once. For this clonotype: Its antigen remains unknown. No conserved phenylalanine or tryptophan ends this CDR3, so it is likely a read error. No DNA is shown, since the ends of the CDR3 on it are uncertain; the CDR3 is the one TCRdb lists.

The CDR3 contains 16 residues when both ends are counted. CDR1 and CDR2 (germline): SGHAT, FQNNGV. The chain is built from TRBV11-2 and TRBJ2-5; the table names TRBD2, a call not compared with the DNA. The material sequenced was tumor-adjacent normal liver tissue. The clonotype originates from a woman aged 55-75 years with primary liver carcinoma and hepatitis B virus infection. CDR3 residues: CDSSYSRGSGRETEHV.